Listed below are T cell receptor beta chains from one sample, sequenced in a study of blood T cell repertoires in COVID-19. Sequencing used immunoSEQ multiplex PCR; TCRdb keeps in-frame clones, though not all of them. Seen here are over 150,000 clones, 85% to 95% observed once, and the top ten hold around 0.8%. Source material: peripheral blood. The receptor set was obtained from a man aged 25 to 40 with COVID-19, enrolled during active disease. Both conserved end residues are part of each CDR3. The D gene is left open where the match is weak. Clone size appears in some rows only: once, few, many, or a class for an expanded clone.

j_call: TRBJ1-2
clone_size: NA
d_call: NA
cdr3_length: 14
v_call: TRBV9
cdr3_aa: CASSPGGGDYGYTF
cdr3_nt: TGTGCCAGCAGCCCCGGGGGAGGGGACTATGGCTACACCTTC

j_call: TRBJ1-4
clone_size: once
d_call: NA
cdr3_length: 17
v_call: TRBV19
cdr3_aa: CASSRGGRLATNEKLFF
cdr3_nt: TGTGCCAGTAGCCGGGGGGGACGGCTTGCAACTAATGAAAAACTGTTTTTT

j_call: TRBJ2-2
clone_size: NA
d_call: TRBD1
cdr3_length: 16
v_call: TRBV9
cdr3_aa: CASSSRTGGVTGELFF
cdr3_nt: TGTGCCAGCAGCTCCCGGACAGGGGGAGTGACCGGGGAGCTGTTTTTT

j_call: TRBJ2-3
clone_size: NA
d_call: TRBD2
cdr3_length: 17
v_call: TRBV19
cdr3_aa: CASSEFGLVKGTDTQYF
cdr3_nt: TGTGCCAGTAGTGAATTTGGACTAGTTAAGGGTACAGATACGCAGTATTTT

j_call: TRBJ1-1
clone_size: once
d_call: NA
cdr3_length: 12
v_call: TRBV27
cdr3_aa: CASSTIGTEAFF
cdr3_nt: TGTGCCAGCAGCACGATCGGCACTGAAGCTTTCTTT

j_call: TRBJ1-5
clone_size: NA
d_call: TRBD1
cdr3_length: 14
v_call: TRBV2
cdr3_aa: CASSKTGPLQPQHF
cdr3_nt: TGTGCCAGCAGCAAGACAGGGCCGCTGCAGCCCCAGCATTTT

j_call: TRBJ1-3
clone_size: once
d_call: NA
cdr3_length: 13
v_call: TRBV18
cdr3_aa: CASSPGSGNTIYF
cdr3_nt: TGTGCCAGCTCACCCGGGTCTGGAAACACCATATATTTT

j_call: TRBJ1-5
clone_size: once
d_call: NA
cdr3_length: 17
v_call: TRBV4-1
cdr3_aa: CASSQDRERAHNQPQHF
cdr3_nt: TGCGCCAGCAGCCAAGACAGGGAAAGGGCGCACAATCAGCCCCAGCATTTT

j_call: TRBJ1-5
clone_size: NA
d_call: NA
cdr3_length: 15
v_call: TRBV19
cdr3_aa: CASSSGPTGNQPQHF
cdr3_nt: TGTGCCAGTAGTTCAGGTCCGACCGGCAATCAGCCCCAGCATTTT

j_call: TRBJ1-1
clone_size: NA
d_call: TRBD1
cdr3_length: 14
v_call: TRBV29-1
cdr3_aa: CSVVEQGFGTEAFF
cdr3_nt: TGCAGCGTTGTAGAACAGGGGTTTGGCACTGAAGCTTTCTTT

j_call: TRBJ1-5
clone_size: once
d_call: NA
cdr3_length: 13
v_call: TRBV5-1
cdr3_aa: CASSFDLDQPQHF
cdr3_nt: TGCGCCAGCAGCTTTGATTTAGATCAGCCCCAGCATTTT

j_call: TRBJ1-2
clone_size: NA
d_call: NA
cdr3_length: 13
v_call: TRBV12-2
cdr3_aa: CASRRTGSAGYTF
cdr3_nt: TGTGCAAGTCGGCGGACAGGGTCGGCTGGCTACACCTTC

j_call: TRBJ2-5
clone_size: NA
d_call: NA
cdr3_length: 14
v_call: TRBV19
cdr3_aa: CASSSPQVKETQYF
cdr3_nt: TGTGCCAGTAGTTCGCCACAGGTCAAAGAGACCCAGTACTTC

j_call: TRBJ1-6
clone_size: once
d_call: NA
cdr3_length: 14
v_call: TRBV5-1
cdr3_aa: CASRPQGTGSPLHF
cdr3_nt: TGCGCCAGCAGGCCGCAGGGAACGGGTTCACCCCTCCACTTT

j_call: TRBJ1-6
clone_size: NA
d_call: TRBD1
cdr3_length: 14
v_call: TRBV4-1
cdr3_aa: CASSQGQGQSPLHF
cdr3_nt: TGCGCCAGCAGCCAGGGACAGGGTCAATCACCCCTCCACTTT

j_call: TRBJ1-2
clone_size: NA
d_call: NA
cdr3_length: 15
v_call: TRBV6-5
cdr3_aa: CASSYGPARNYGYTF
cdr3_nt: TGTGCCAGCAGTTATGGGCCTGCCAGAAACTATGGCTACACCTTC

j_call: TRBJ1-2
clone_size: NA
d_call: TRBD1
cdr3_length: 16
v_call: TRBV7-2
cdr3_aa: CASSPQPGQAFTGYTF
cdr3_nt: TGTGCCAGCAGCCCTCAGCCGGGACAGGCATTCACTGGCTACACCTTC

j_call: TRBJ1-4
clone_size: NA
d_call: NA
cdr3_length: 16
v_call: TRBV28
cdr3_aa: CASSPGGGRANEKLFF
cdr3_nt: TGTGCCAGCAGTCCTGGCGGGGGTAGGGCTAATGAAAAACTGTTTTTT

j_call: TRBJ2-2
clone_size: NA
d_call: NA
cdr3_length: 15
v_call: TRBV5-1
cdr3_aa: CASTPGTRNTGELFF
cdr3_nt: TGCGCCAGCACTCCCGGGACAAGAAACACCGGGGAGCTGTTTTTT

j_call: TRBJ2-5
clone_size: NA
d_call: NA
cdr3_length: 15
v_call: TRBV11-1
cdr3_aa: CASSSWGRGQETQYF
cdr3_nt: TGTGCCAGCAGCTCCTGGGGGAGGGGGCAAGAGACCCAGTACTTC

j_call: TRBJ1-6
clone_size: NA
d_call: NA
cdr3_length: 15
v_call: TRBV19
cdr3_aa: CATSVTFGGTSPLHF
cdr3_nt: TGTGCCACATCAGTTACCTTCGGAGGGACTTCACCCCTCCACTTT

j_call: TRBJ2-7
clone_size: NA
d_call: TRBD2
cdr3_length: 15
v_call: TRBV3-1/TRBV3-2
cdr3_aa: CASSRIAGGHDEQYF
cdr3_nt: TGTGCCAGCAGCCGAATAGCGGGGGGCCACGACGAGCAGTACTTC

j_call: TRBJ2-1
clone_size: NA
d_call: NA
cdr3_length: 10
v_call: TRBV29-1
cdr3_aa: CSVRVDEQFF
cdr3_nt: TGCAGCGTCAGGGTTGATGAGCAGTTCTTC

j_call: TRBJ1-2
clone_size: NA
d_call: TRBD1
cdr3_length: 13
v_call: TRBV30
cdr3_aa: CAWKGQSNYGYTF
cdr3_nt: TGTGCCTGGAAGGGACAGAGTAACTATGGCTACACCTTC

j_call: TRBJ2-5
clone_size: once
d_call: TRBD1
cdr3_length: 14
v_call: TRBV3-1/TRBV3-2
cdr3_aa: CASSRTGFQETQYF
cdr3_nt: TGTGCCAGCAGCCGGACAGGGTTTCAAGAGACCCAGTACTTC

j_call: TRBJ2-4
clone_size: NA
d_call: TRBD2
cdr3_length: 18
v_call: TRBV2
cdr3_aa: CASSVLAGGFIAKNIQYF
cdr3_nt: TGTGCCAGCAGTGTCTTAGCGGGGGGGTTCATAGCCAAAAACATTCAGTACTTC

j_call: TRBJ1-2
clone_size: NA
d_call: NA
cdr3_length: 16
v_call: TRBV11-2
cdr3_aa: CASSLGGGRANYGYTF
cdr3_nt: TGTGCCAGCAGCTTAGGGGGAGGACGAGCTAACTATGGCTACACCTTC

j_call: TRBJ1-1
clone_size: NA
d_call: NA
cdr3_length: 15
v_call: TRBV6-5
cdr3_aa: CASSYSIRDHAEAFF
cdr3_nt: TGTGCCAGCAGTTACTCGATCCGAGATCATGCTGAAGCTTTCTTT

j_call: TRBJ1-1
clone_size: NA
d_call: TRBD1
cdr3_length: 15
v_call: TRBV27
cdr3_aa: CASSLRGLMVTEAFF
cdr3_nt: TGTGCCAGCAGTTTAAGGGGGCTGATGGTCACTGAAGCTTTCTTT

j_call: TRBJ2-4
clone_size: NA
d_call: NA
cdr3_length: 14
v_call: TRBV10-2
cdr3_aa: CASSEGGWENIQYF
cdr3_nt: TGCGCCAGCAGTGAAGGAGGGTGGGAGAACATTCAGTACTTC

j_call: TRBJ1-2
clone_size: NA
d_call: NA
cdr3_length: 13
v_call: TRBV11-1
cdr3_aa: CASSTRDRTNGIF
cdr3_nt: TGTGCCAGCAGCACGCGGGACCGGACAAACGGGATCTTC

j_call: TRBJ2-7
clone_size: NA
d_call: NA
cdr3_length: 11
v_call: TRBV29-1
cdr3_aa: CSGVMGLEQYF
cdr3_nt: TGCAGCGGGGTGATGGGGCTCGAGCAGTACTTC

j_call: TRBJ2-5
clone_size: NA
d_call: NA
cdr3_length: 15
v_call: TRBV5-4
cdr3_aa: CASRSTKGSGETQYF
cdr3_nt: TGTGCCAGCAGGTCGACCAAGGGGAGCGGGGAGACCCAGTACTTC

j_call: TRBJ1-2
clone_size: NA
d_call: NA
cdr3_length: 13
v_call: TRBV6-5
cdr3_aa: CASSLQGTYGYTF
cdr3_nt: TGTGCCAGCAGTCTACAGGGCACATATGGCTACACCTTC

j_call: TRBJ1-1
clone_size: NA
d_call: NA
cdr3_length: 14
v_call: TRBV7-9
cdr3_aa: CASSSDGGDTEAFF
cdr3_nt: TGTGCCAGCAGCTCGGACGGGGGGGACACTGAAGCTTTCTTT

j_call: TRBJ2-1
clone_size: NA
d_call: NA
cdr3_length: 12
v_call: TRBV30
cdr3_aa: CAWSGGRNEQFF
cdr3_nt: TGTGCCTGGAGTGGGGGCCGGAATGAGCAGTTCTTC

j_call: TRBJ2-5
clone_size: NA
d_call: NA
cdr3_length: 12
v_call: TRBV25-1
cdr3_aa: CASRTIQETQYF
cdr3_nt: TGTGCCAGCAGGACAATACAAGAGACCCAGTACTTC

j_call: TRBJ1-4
clone_size: NA
d_call: TRBD1
cdr3_length: 16
v_call: TRBV13
cdr3_aa: CASSLKNRGRYEKLFF
cdr3_nt: TGTGCCAGCAGTTTAAAAAACAGGGGGCGATATGAAAAACTGTTTTTT

j_call: TRBJ2-4
clone_size: once
d_call: TRBD2
cdr3_length: 14
v_call: TRBV27
cdr3_aa: CASYPGGRGNIQYF
cdr3_nt: TGTGCCTCCTATCCGGGGGGGCGGGGGAACATTCAGTACTTC

j_call: TRBJ2-1
clone_size: NA
d_call: TRBD2
cdr3_length: 14
v_call: TRBV3-1/TRBV3-2
cdr3_aa: CASRQNGGGGEQFF
cdr3_nt: TGTGCCAGCAGACAAAACGGTGGCGGGGGTGAGCAGTTCTTC

j_call: TRBJ1-2
clone_size: NA
d_call: NA
cdr3_length: 15
v_call: TRBV7-9
cdr3_aa: CASSQGGEGGYGYTF
cdr3_nt: TGTGCCAGCAGCCAAGGCGGGGAGGGAGGCTATGGCTACACCTTC

j_call: TRBJ2-5
clone_size: NA
d_call: TRBD2
cdr3_length: 15
v_call: TRBV7-9
cdr3_aa: CASSSRLADQETQYF
cdr3_nt: TGTGCCAGCAGCTCGAGACTAGCGGACCAAGAGACCCAGTACTTC

j_call: TRBJ2-7
clone_size: few
d_call: NA
cdr3_length: 12
v_call: TRBV30
cdr3_aa: CAWSRDSYEQYF
cdr3_nt: TGTGCCTGGAGCCGGGATTCCTACGAGCAGTACTTC

j_call: TRBJ2-2
clone_size: NA
d_call: TRBD1
cdr3_length: 15
v_call: TRBV6-5
cdr3_aa: CASSSDRGRVGELFF
cdr3_nt: TGTGCCAGCAGTTCCGACAGGGGGCGGGTCGGGGAGCTGTTTTTT